This T cell receptor (beta chain) was recovered during a study of tissue T cells after allogeneic stem cell transplantation. Points from the study as a whole: Motif-based clustering found tissue-specific repertoire signatures shared across patients, though few clones were shared.

This clone was counted between two and nine times. Its antigen is not identified. The table came from immunoSEQ multiplex PCR; TCRdb's copy has only in-frame clones and leaves some out. The data hold 8,000 to 10,000 clones, with roughly 66% observed a single time. The V and J ends lost 3 bases and 6 bases respectively, with 20 bases between them. Germline V gene sequence: CDR1 LNHDA, CDR2 SQIVND (reference sequence). There are 16 residues in the CDR3. This clonotype originated in a woman aged 18-55 years with breast cancer. The V and J genes are TRBV19 and TRBJ1-2; D is undetermined. The sequenced sample was tissue from the jejunum, obtained at autopsy. CDR3 loop: CASSISTRPLRNGYTF. CDR3 coding DNA: TGTGCCAGTAGTATCTCTACCCGGCCGCTCAGGAATGGCTACACCTTC. Supplemented by reference TRBV19 and TRBJ1-2, the full variable domain reads DGGITQSPKYLFRKEGQNVTLSCEQNLNHDAMYWYRQDPGQGLRLIYYSQIVNDFQKGDIAEGYSVSREKKESFPLTVTSAQKNPTAFYLCASSISTRPLRNGYTFGSGTRLTVV.